The clone carrying this T cell receptor beta chain was seen ten or more times. The antigen remains undetermined. A single record per CDR3 protein comes from TCRdb applying MiXCR to the multiplex PCR reads. The sample lists approximately 37,000 distinct CDR3 sequences, approximately 37% occurring once. Germline-derived CDR1 and CDR2 are DFQATT and SNEGSKA (reference sequence). Deletions cut 7 bases from V and 0 bases from J, with 10 bases between. This CDR3 is 12 amino acids long. These data originate in a study of breast tumors, draining lymph nodes, adjacent tissues. Study results and caveats: Most tumor T cells seemingly derive from lymph node, then expand in tumor. Compared with lymph nodes, tumors were less diverse; compared with nontumor tissue, more. Luminal-like breast cancer showed significantly higher tumor–nontumor repertoire similarity than basal-like.

J is TRBJ2-7 and V is TRBV20-1; no reliable D call. Sequencing was done on a sample of breast tumor tissue. The TCR originated in a female donor with breast cancer. Some clones in this sample may be carry-over from other donors' samples. CDR3 loop: CSGSRGSYEQYF. The CDR3 DNA follows: TGCAGTGGTTCCCGCGGCTCCTACGAGCAGTACTTC.